This T cell receptor (beta chain) originates from a study of CD8+CD57+ T cells in acquired aplastic anemia. Study summary: CD4+ and CD8+ cells, once sorted, gave DNA averaging approximately 3 ug.

Investigators profiled TCR beta VDJ and CDR3 from genomic DNA template. MiXCR, applied by TCRdb to the reads, yields one record per CDR3 protein. This table holds 350,000 to 450,000 distinct CDR3 sequences, roughly 68% found once. Germline CDR1 and CDR2: MNHNY and SVGAGI (reference sequence). CDR3 length: 12 residues. Remarks on this clonotype: Germline is not matched at one junction end, which may reflect a read error.

The sample comprised sorted CD4+, CD8+, or CD8+CD57+ T cells (not recorded which) from PBMCs. This clonotype originated in a human donor in good health, serving as a control. The chain uses TRBV6-6 and TRBJ1-6, with D hard to call. The CDR3 region has the DNA TGTGTCAGCAGTGAGTCCAACAGAGGCCTCCACTTT. Its protein is CVSSESNRGLHF.